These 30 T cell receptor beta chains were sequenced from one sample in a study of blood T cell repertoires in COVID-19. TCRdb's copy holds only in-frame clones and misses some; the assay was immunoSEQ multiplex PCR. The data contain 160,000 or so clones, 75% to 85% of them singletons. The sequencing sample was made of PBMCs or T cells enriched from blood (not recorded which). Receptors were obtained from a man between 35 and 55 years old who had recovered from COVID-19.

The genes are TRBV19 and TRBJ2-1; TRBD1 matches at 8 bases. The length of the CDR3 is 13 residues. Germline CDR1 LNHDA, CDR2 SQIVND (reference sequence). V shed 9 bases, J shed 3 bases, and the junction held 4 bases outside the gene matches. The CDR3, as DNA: TGTGCCAGCAGGACAGGGAACTACAATGAGCAGTTCTTC. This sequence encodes CASRTGNYNEQFF.

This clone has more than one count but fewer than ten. CDR3 amino acids: CAISDPANYGYTF. The DNA of the CDR3 is TGTGCCATCAGTGACCCAGCGAACTATGGCTACACCTTC. The rearrangement links TRBV10-3 to TRBJ1-2, with no clear D. CDR1 is ENHRY and CDR2 is SYGVKD in the germline V gene. Deletions cut 3 bases from V and 2 bases from J, with 7 bases between. The CDR3 is made up of 13 amino acids.

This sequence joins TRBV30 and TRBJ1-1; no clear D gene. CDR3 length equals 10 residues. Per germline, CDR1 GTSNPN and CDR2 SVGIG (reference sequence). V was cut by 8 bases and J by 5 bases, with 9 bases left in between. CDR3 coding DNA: TGTGCCCTCCGGGAAACTGAAGCTTTCTTT. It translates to CALRETEAFF.

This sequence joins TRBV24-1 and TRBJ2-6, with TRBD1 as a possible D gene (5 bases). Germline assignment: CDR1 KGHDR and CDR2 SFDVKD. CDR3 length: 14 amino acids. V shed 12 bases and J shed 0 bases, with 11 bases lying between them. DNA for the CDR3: TGTGCCGTCACAGGAGCCTCTGGGGCCAACGTCCTGACTTTC. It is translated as CAVTGASGANVLTF.

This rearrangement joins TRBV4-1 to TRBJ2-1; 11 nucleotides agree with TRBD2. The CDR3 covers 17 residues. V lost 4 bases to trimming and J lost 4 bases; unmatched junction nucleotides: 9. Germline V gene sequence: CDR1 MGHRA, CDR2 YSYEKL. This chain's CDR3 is CASSPAGIAGGYNEQFF. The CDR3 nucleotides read TGCGCCAGCAGCCCAGCGGGTATAGCGGGGGGGTACAATGAGCAGTTCTTC.

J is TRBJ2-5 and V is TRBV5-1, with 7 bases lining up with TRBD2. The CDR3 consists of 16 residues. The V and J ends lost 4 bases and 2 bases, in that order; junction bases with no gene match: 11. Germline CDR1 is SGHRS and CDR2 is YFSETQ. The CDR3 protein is CASSTRRGDQQETQYF. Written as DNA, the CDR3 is TGCGCCAGCAGCACTCGCCGGGGGGACCAACAAGAGACCCAGTACTTC.

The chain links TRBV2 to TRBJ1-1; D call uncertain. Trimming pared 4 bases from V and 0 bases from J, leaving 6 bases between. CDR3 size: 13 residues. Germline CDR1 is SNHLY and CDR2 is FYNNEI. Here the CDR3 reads CASSGLLNTEAFF. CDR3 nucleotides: TGTGCCAGCAGTGGACTCTTGAACACTGAAGCTTTCTTT.

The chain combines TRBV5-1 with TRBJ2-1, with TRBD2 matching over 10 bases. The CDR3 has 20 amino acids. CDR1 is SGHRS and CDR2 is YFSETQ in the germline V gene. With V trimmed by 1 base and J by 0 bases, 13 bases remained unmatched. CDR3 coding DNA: TGCGCCAGCAGCTTGAGTTCTCTAGCGGGGGCGCCGAGCTCCTACAATGAGCAGTTCTTC. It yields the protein CASSLSSLAGAPSSYNEQFF. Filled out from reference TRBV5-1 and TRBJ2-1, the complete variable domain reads KAGVTQTPRYLIKTRGQQVTLSCSPISGHRSVSWYQQTPGQGLQFLFEYFSETQRNKGNFPGRFSGRQFSNSRSEMNVSTLELGDSALYLCASSLSSLAGAPSSYNEQFFGPGTRLTVL.

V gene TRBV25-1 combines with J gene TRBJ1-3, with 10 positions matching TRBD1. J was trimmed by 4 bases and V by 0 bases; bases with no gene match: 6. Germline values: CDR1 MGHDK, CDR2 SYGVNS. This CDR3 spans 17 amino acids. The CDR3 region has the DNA TGTGCCAGCAGTGAATACGGGGGACAGGGGACGGGAAACACCATATATTTT. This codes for CASSEYGGQGTGNTIYF.

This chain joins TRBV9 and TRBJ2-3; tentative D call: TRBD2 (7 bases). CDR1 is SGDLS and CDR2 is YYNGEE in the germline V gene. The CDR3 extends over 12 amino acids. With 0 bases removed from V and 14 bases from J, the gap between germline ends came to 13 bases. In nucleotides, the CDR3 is TGTGCCAGCAGCGTAGTGGGGGGGCCCTTGTATTTT. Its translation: CASSVVGGPLYF.

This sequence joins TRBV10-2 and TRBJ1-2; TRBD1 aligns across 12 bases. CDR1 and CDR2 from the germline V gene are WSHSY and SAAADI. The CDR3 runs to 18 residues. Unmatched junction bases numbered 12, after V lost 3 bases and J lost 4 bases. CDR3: CASSDFPGTGGAGYGYTF. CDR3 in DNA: TGCGCCAGCAGTGATTTCCCCGGGACAGGGGGCGCCGGCTATGGCTACACCTTC.

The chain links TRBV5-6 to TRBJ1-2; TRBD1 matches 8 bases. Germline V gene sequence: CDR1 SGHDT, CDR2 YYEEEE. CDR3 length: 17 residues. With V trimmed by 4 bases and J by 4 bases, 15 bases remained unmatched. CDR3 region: CASSTRDRGPFGYGYTF. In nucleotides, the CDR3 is TGTGCCAGCAGCACTCGAGACAGGGGCCCCTTCGGCTATGGCTACACCTTC.

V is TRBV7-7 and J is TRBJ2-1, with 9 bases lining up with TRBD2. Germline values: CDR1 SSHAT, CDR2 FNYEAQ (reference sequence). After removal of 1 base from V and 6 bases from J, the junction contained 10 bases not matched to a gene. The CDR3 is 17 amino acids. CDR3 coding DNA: TGTGCCAGCAGCTTAGGTCCGTTCAGCGGGGGGTTCAATGAGCAGTTCTTC. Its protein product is CASSLGPFSGGFNEQFF.

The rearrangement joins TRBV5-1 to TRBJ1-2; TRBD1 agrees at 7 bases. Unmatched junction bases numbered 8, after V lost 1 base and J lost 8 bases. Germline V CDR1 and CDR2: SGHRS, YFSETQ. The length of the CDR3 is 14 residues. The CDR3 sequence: CASSLTGVICGYTF. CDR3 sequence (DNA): TGCGCCAGCAGCTTGACAGGGGTTATTTGCGGCTACACCTTC.

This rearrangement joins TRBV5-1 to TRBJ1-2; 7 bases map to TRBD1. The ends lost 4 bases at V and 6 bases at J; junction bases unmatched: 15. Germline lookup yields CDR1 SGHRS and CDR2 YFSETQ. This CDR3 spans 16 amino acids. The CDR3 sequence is CASSPGGRAPSDGYTF. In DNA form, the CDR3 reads TGCGCCAGCAGCCCAGGGGGGCGGGCCCCGTCGGATGGCTACACCTTC.

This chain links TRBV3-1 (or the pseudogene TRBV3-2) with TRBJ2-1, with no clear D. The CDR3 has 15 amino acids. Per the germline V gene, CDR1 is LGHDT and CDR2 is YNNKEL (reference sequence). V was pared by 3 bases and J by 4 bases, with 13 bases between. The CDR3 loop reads CASSQTLEDYNEQFF. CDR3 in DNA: TGTGCCAGCAGCCAGACTCTCGAGGATTACAATGAGCAGTTCTTC.

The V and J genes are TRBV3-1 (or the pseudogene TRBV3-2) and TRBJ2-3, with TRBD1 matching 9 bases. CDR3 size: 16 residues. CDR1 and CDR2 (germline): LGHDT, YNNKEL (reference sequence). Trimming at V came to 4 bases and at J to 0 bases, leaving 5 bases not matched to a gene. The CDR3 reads CASSRGQGSSTDTQYF. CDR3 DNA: TGTGCCAGCAGCCGGGGACAGGGTTCTAGCACAGATACGCAGTATTTT.

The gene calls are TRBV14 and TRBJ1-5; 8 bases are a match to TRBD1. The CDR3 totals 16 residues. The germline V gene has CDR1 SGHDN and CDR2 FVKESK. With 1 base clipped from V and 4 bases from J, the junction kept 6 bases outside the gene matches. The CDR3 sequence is CASSQAGQGGNQPQHF. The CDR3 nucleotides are TGTGCCAGCAGCCAAGCCGGACAGGGTGGGAATCAGCCCCAGCATTTT.

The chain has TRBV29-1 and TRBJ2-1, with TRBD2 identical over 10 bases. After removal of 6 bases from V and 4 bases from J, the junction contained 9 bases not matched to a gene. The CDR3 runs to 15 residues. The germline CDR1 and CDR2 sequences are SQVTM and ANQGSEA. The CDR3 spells CSVPTGLASYNEQFF. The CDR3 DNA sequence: TGCAGCGTCCCAACGGGACTAGCGAGTTACAATGAGCAGTTCTTC.

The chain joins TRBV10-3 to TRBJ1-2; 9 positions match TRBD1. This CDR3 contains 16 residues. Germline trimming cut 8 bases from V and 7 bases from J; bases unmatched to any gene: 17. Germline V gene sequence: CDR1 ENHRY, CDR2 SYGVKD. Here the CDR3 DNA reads TGTGCCATCGGACCGGGACAGGGCCTCGGTTCGGGTGGCTACACCTTC. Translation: CAIGPGQGLGSGGYTF.

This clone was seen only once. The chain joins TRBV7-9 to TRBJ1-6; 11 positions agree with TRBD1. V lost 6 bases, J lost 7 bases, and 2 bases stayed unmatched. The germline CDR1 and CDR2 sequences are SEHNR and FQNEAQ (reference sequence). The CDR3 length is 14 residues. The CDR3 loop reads CASRRTGGNSPLHF. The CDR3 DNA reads TGTGCCAGCAGACGGACAGGGGGCAATTCACCCCTCCACTTT.

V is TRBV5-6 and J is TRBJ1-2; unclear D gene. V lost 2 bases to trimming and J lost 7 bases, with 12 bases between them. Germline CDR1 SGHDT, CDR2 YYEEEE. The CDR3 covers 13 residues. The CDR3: CASSFAYSSGYTF. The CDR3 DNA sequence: TGTGCCAGCAGCTTCGCCTATTCCTCTGGCTACACCTTC.

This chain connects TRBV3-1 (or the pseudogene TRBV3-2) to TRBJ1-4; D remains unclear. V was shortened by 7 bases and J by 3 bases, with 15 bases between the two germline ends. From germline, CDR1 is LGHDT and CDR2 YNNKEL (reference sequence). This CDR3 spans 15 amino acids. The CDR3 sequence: CASNPHGSANEKLFF. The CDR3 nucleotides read TGTGCCAGCAACCCCCATGGGAGCGCTAATGAAAAACTGTTTTTT.

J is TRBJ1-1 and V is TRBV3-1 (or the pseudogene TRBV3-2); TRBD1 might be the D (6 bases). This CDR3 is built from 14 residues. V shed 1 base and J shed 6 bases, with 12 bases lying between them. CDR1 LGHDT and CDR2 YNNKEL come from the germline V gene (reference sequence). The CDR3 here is CASSQARGFAEAFF. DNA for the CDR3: TGTGCCAGCAGCCAAGCCAGGGGATTCGCTGAAGCTTTCTTT.

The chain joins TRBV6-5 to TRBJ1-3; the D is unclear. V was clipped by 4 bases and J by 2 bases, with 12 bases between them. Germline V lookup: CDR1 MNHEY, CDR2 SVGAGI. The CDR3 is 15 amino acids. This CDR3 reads CASSLEGSPGNTIYF. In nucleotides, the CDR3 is TGTGCCAGCAGTTTGGAGGGTTCCCCTGGAAACACCATATATTTT.

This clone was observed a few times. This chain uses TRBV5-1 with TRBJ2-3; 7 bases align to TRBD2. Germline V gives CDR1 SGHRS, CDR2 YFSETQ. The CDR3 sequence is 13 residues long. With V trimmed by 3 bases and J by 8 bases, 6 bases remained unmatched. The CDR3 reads CASSSTSGGTQYF. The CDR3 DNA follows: TGCGCCAGCAGCTCCACTTCGGGGGGTACGCAGTATTTT.

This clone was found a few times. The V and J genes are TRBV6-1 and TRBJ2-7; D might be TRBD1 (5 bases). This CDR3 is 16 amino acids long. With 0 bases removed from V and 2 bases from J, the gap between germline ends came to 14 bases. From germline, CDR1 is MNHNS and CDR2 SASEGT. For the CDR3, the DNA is TGTGCCAGCAGTGAAGCTGTCCAGGGCTTCCCCTACGAGCAGTACGTC. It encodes CASSEAVQGFPYEQYV.

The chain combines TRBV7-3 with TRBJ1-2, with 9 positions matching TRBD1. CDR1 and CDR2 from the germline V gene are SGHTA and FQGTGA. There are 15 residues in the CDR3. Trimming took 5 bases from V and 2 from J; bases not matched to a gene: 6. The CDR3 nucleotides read TGTGCCAGCAGCCCAACAGGGGGCGGGAACTATGGCTACACCTTC. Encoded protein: CASSPTGGGNYGYTF.

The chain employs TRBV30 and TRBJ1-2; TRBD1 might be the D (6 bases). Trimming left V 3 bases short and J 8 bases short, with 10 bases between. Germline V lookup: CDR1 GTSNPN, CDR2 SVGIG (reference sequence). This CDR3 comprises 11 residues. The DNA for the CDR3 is TGTGCCTGGAGCGCCGACAGGGGCTACACCTTC. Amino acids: CAWSADRGYTF.

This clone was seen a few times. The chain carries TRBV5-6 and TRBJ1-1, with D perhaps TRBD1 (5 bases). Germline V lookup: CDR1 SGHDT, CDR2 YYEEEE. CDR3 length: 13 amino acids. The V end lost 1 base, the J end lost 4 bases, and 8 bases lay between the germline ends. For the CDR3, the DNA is TGTGCCAGCAGCTTGTGGGGGGGCACTGAAGCTTTCTTT. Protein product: CASSLWGGTEAFF.